A single sample gave rise to the 11 T cell receptor beta chains below, sequenced in a study of shared clonotypes between healthy human individuals. Profiling relied on immunoSEQ multiplex PCR, and the TCRdb table lists in-frame clones only, not all of them. The table records roughly 2,000,000 clones, 90% to 95% of them present only once. CD8 cells regarded as naive lacked CD45RO, were positively chosen for CCR7, and omitted terminally differentiated effector memory CD45RA+ cells. The source material was naive CD8+ T cells from PBMCs. The receptors stem from a man between 18 and 29 years old in good health. Some clones in this sample may be carry-over from other donors' samples.

The rearrangement uses TRBV16 and TRBJ2-1; 7 positions agree with TRBD2. The CDR3 has 16 residues. CDR1 and CDR2 from the germline V gene are KGHSY and FQNENV. V lost 1 base, J lost 5 bases, and 8 bases stayed unmatched. In DNA form, the CDR3 reads TGTGCCAGCAGCCAATTGGGAGGGCCCCCCAACAATGAGCAGTTCTTC. Translation: CASSQLGGPPNNEQFF.

The chain recombines TRBV5-1 with TRBJ1-3; 8 bases match TRBD1. There are 14 residues in the CDR3. V lost 3 bases to trimming and J lost 1 base; unmatched junction nucleotides: 0. The V gene's germline CDR1 is SGHRS and CDR2 YFSETQ. The CDR3 is CASSWTGSGNTIYF. The CDR3 DNA reads as TGCGCCAGCAGCTGGACAGGGTCTGGAAACACCATATATTTT.

The rearrangement uses TRBV5-5 and TRBJ2-7; 8 nucleotides agree with TRBD1. CDR1 is SGHKS and CDR2 is YYEKEE in the germline V gene (reference sequence). The CDR3 runs to 15 residues. The junction had 8 bases not matched to a gene; V was cut back by 3 bases and J by 3 bases. Written as DNA, the CDR3 is TGTGCCAGCAGCTGGAGAACAGGGGGAGGCTACGAGCAGTACTTC. Translating gives CASSWRTGGGYEQYF.

The chain links TRBV7-9 to TRBJ2-3; D not certain. Trimming took 2 bases from V and 2 from J, leaving 11 bases between them. Looked up from germline, CDR1 is SEHNR and CDR2 is FQNEAQ (reference sequence). This CDR3 has 15 residues. The CDR3 bases are TGTGCCAGCAGCTTAAACGGAGCCGACACAGATACGCAGTATTTT. Amino acid sequence: CASSLNGADTDTQYF. Filled out from reference TRBV7-9 and TRBJ2-3, the complete variable domain reads DTGVSQNPRHKITKRGQNVTFRCDPISEHNRLYWYRQTLGQGPEFLTYFQNEAQLEKSRLLSDRFSAERPKGSFSTLEIQRTEQGDSAMYLCASSLNGADTDTQYFGPGTRLTVL.

The chain recombines TRBV2 with TRBJ1-1; D might be TRBD1 (5 bases). CDR3 length: 12 amino acids. V dropped 10 bases and J dropped 1 base, with 10 bases sitting between them. Per germline, CDR1 SNHLY and CDR2 FYNNEI. CDR3 amino acids: CATTDKNTEAFF. Here the CDR3 DNA reads TGTGCCACCACGGACAAGAACACTGAAGCTTTCTTT. The entire variable domain, with the rest obtained from reference TRBV2 and TRBJ1-1, is as follows: EPEVTQTPSHQVTQMGQEVILRCVPISNHLYFYWYRQILGQKVEFLVSFYNNEISEKSEIFDDQFSVERPDGSNFTLKIRSTKLEDSAMYFCATTDKNTEAFFGQGTRLTVV.

This chain joins TRBV12-5 and TRBJ2-1; D remains ambiguous. Trimming stripped 6 bases from V and 8 bases from J, with 20 bases between. The CDR3 extends over 15 amino acids. Per the germline V gene, CDR1 is LGHNT and CDR2 is FRNRAP. The DNA for the CDR3 is TGTGCTAGTGGACCCGGACGCGCACTGGTGGATGAGCAGTTCTTC. Protein product: CASGPGRALVDEQFF.

The chain has TRBV28 and TRBJ1-5; 7 bases match TRBD1. This CDR3 has 14 amino acids. Germline values: CDR1 MDHEN, CDR2 SYDVKM. Trimming removed 3 bases from V and 7 bases from J; junction bases left unmatched: 6. CDR3 amino acids: CASSLRGQQQPQHF. The CDR3 nucleotides read TGTGCCAGCAGTTTGAGGGGGCAGCAGCAGCCCCAGCATTTT.

As regards this clone: The same CDR3 is also encoded by other DNA sequences in this sample. V usage is TRBV13 and J usage is TRBJ2-1; 7 bases agree with TRBD2. The CDR3 has 15 residues. The trim removed 0 bases at V and 4 bases at J, leaving 3 bases unmatched. Germline CDR1 is PRHDT and CDR2 is FYEKMQ (reference sequence). The CDR3 spells CASSLGVAGYNEQFF. CDR3 DNA: TGTGCCAGCAGCTTAGGAGTAGCGGGTTACAATGAGCAGTTCTTC.

About this clone itself: Other DNA variants within this sample encode the same CDR3. This chain links TRBV5-1 with TRBJ1-2; 7 nucleotides agree with TRBD1. V lost 4 bases to trimming and J lost 2 bases; unmatched junction nucleotides: 5. The CDR3 sequence is 14 residues long. Per germline, CDR1 SGHRS and CDR2 YFSETQ. This chain's CDR3 is CASSLGTANYGYTF. CDR3 bases: TGCGCCAGCAGCCTCGGGACAGCAAACTATGGCTACACCTTC.

CDR3 in amino acids: CASSIRSGRGADTQYF. CDR3 nucleotides: TGTGCCAGTAGTATACGAAGCGGGAGAGGGGCAGATACGCAGTATTTT. The rearrangement links TRBV19 to TRBJ2-3, with 8 bases matching TRBD2. The germline V gene encodes CDR1 LNHDA and CDR2 SQIVND (reference sequence). CDR3 length: 16 residues. V lost 2 bases, J lost 4 bases, and 8 bases stayed unmatched.

Notes on this clone: Other DNA sequences within the sample encode an identical CDR3. The genes are TRBV5-6 and TRBJ1-1; TRBD1 might be the D (5 bases). CDR3 length: 15 residues. Germline V gene sequence: CDR1 SGHDT, CDR2 YYEEEE. The germline V and J ends were trimmed by 0 bases and 6 bases, with 15 bases remaining between them. The CDR3 coding sequence is TGTGCCAGCAGCTTGGGTACAGGTGGGGGGGCTGAAGCTTTCTTT. Its translation: CASSLGTGGGAEAFF.